This T cell receptor (beta chain) was profiled in a study of molecular identifiers for immune sequencing clone quantification. Library preparation followed earlier protocols using designated TCR primers. Each CDR3 protein gets one entry after TCRdb re-called the PCR reads with MiXCR. This table has about 320,000 distinct CDR3 sequences, 20% to 25% appearing once. It was from approximately 22,000 to 940,000 sorted cells, with 10%, 30% or 50% RNA, that naive CD8 libraries came. Germline lookup yields CDR1 SGHRS and CDR2 YFSETQ. This CDR3 has 18 residues. As for this clonotype: A read error may produce the germline difference seen at one junction end.

This TCR was sampled from a human donor in good health. Some libraries in this study had Jurkat cell RNA spiked in. Sequencing was performed on naive CD8+ T cells from blood, with Jurkat cell RNA spiked in. Subset reported: FACS-sorted CD8+CD4-CCR7+CD45RA+ naive T cells. The J gene is TRBJ1-4, the V gene TRBV5-1, with a weak D call TRBD1 (5 bases). Here the CDR3 reads CASSPSPGFLQINEKPFF. For the CDR3, the DNA is TGCGCCAGCAGCCCGAGCCCAGGGTTCCTTCAAATTAATGAAAAACCGTTTTTT.